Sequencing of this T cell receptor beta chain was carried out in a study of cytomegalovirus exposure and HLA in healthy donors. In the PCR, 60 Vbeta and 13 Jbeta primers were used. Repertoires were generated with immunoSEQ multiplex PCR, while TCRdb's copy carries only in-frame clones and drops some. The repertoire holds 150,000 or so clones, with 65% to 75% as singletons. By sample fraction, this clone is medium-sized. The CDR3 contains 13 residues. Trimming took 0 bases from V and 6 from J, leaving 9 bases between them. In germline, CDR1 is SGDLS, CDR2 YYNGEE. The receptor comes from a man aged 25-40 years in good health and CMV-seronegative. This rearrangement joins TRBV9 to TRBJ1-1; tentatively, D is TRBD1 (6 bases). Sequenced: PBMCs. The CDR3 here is CASSVDGGSEAFF. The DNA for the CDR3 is TGTGCCAGCAGCGTAGATGGGGGCTCTGAAGCTTTCTTT.